What follows are 32 T cell receptor beta chains derived from one specimen sequenced in a study of T cells in Graves' hyperthyroidism and ophthalmopathy. Authors of the study amplified TCR beta CDR3 regions from RNA transcripts. The TCR CDR3 first-round RT-PCR relied on the HTBI primer set. From the multiplex PCR reads, TCRdb called clonotypes with MiXCR, one entry per CDR3 protein. The repertoire includes about 840,000 distinct CDR3 sequences, approximately 40% of them detected once, and over 8% sits in the top ten. Sequenced sample: blood. These receptors originate from a man between 18 and 29 years old with Graves' hyperthyroidism.

This clonotype was recorded only once. Given a much more abundant clone one base away, this may be a read error. The chain combines TRBV2 with TRBJ2-6; TRBD1 is a possible D gene (6 bases). Germline assignment: CDR1 SNHLY and CDR2 FYNNEI. V was pared by 7 bases and J by 1 base, with 11 bases between. The CDR3 sequence is 15 residues long. CDR3 DNA: TGTGCCAGCACCGCAGGGGTGTCTGGGGCCAACGTCCTGACTTTC. Amino acids: CASTAGVSGANVLTF.

This clonotype occurred many times. This chain connects TRBV20-1 to TRBJ1-5; tentatively, D is TRBD1 (5 bases). Germline V lookup: CDR1 DFQATT, CDR2 SNEGSKA (reference sequence). CDR3 length: 14 residues. V lost 1 base to trimming and J lost 3 bases, with 10 bases between them. CDR3 protein: CSARGDRNNQPQHF. CDR3 coding DNA: TGCAGTGCTAGAGGGGACCGTAACAATCAGCCCCAGCATTTT.

This clonotype has at least ten counts. This chain uses TRBV2 with TRBJ2-5; D may be TRBD1 or TRBD2 (5 bases each). CDR1 and CDR2 from the germline V gene are SNHLY and FYNNEI. V lost 2 bases and J lost 2, with 15 bases in between. CDR3 size: 16 residues. CDR3: CASSESPGTGQETQYF. The CDR3 bases are TGTGCCAGCAGTGAATCTCCCGGGACGGGGCAAGAGACCCAGTACTTC.

This clonotype appeared a few times. The J gene is TRBJ2-5, the V gene TRBV5-4; 7 bases are shared with TRBD2. Trimming took 0 bases from V and 5 from J; bases not matched to a gene: 10. The CDR3 is 16 amino acids. Germline V CDR1 and CDR2: SGHNT, YYREEE (reference sequence). CDR3 nucleotides: TGTGCCAGCAGCTTGGGGGCGGCTAGCGGTCGGGAGACCCAGTACTTC. It is translated as CASSLGAASGRETQYF.

This clonotype was detected only a few times. The chain combines TRBV6-5 with TRBJ2-7, with D maybe TRBD2 (5 bases). Germline V gives CDR1 MNHEY, CDR2 SVGAGI. The V and J ends lost 6 bases and 5 bases respectively, with 17 bases between them. The CDR3 contains 14 residues. The CDR3 nucleotides read TGTGCCAGCAGACTACTAGTAAGTCGGAACGAGCAGTACTTC. Protein: CASRLLVSRNEQYF.

This chain connects TRBV4-1 to TRBJ2-7; D is unclear. Germline values: CDR1 MGHRA, CDR2 YSYEKL. Trimming took off 1 base at V and 2 bases at J, with 12 bases between the two ends. CDR3 length: 15 residues. This CDR3 is CASSQVVGTAYEQYF. Written as DNA, the CDR3 is TGCGCCAGCAGCCAAGTAGTAGGCACAGCCTACGAGCAGTACTTC.

This clonotype was seen more than once but under ten times. This may come from a read error, since a much larger clone is one base off. The V call is TRBV7-9, the J call TRBJ1-2, with 9 bases matching TRBD1. The trim removed 4 bases at V and 7 bases at J, leaving 1 base unmatched. Germline CDR1 reads SEHNR; CDR2 reads FQNEAQ (reference sequence). The length of the CDR3 is 12 residues. The CDR3: CASSWDRAGYTF. The CDR3 DNA is TGTGCCAGCAGCTGGGACAGGGCTGGCTACACCTTC.

This clonotype occurred a few times. Germline and junction disagree at one end, which may indicate a read error. The rearrangement joins TRBV4-3 to TRBJ2-7; D is unclear. From germline, CDR1 is LGHNA and CDR2 YSLEER. This CDR3 is 14 amino acids long. CDR3 nucleotide sequence: TGCGCCAACAGCCCCAGCAGGTTAGGTCACGAGCAGTACTTC. Amino acid sequence: CANSPSRLGHEQYF.

This clonotype was seen at least ten times. The gene calls are TRBV10-3 and TRBJ2-6; D unresolved. The CDR3 has 18 residues. V gave up 2 bases and J gave up 0 bases, with 14 bases separating them. Looked up from germline, CDR1 is ENHRY and CDR2 is SYGVKD. The CDR3 nucleotides read TGTGCCATCAGTGAGGGGTTGCGAGGAAGCTCTGGGGCCAACGTCCTGACTTTC. It yields the protein CAISEGLRGSSGANVLTF.

The chain uses TRBV9 and TRBJ1-6, with D hard to call. Trimming stripped 4 bases from V and 6 bases from J, with 17 bases between. Germline loops: CDR1 SGDLS, CDR2 YYNGEE. The CDR3 contains 16 residues. DNA for the CDR3: TGTGCCAGCAGCTTGGCCGCGGGAGCCCGTAATTCACCCCTCCACTTT. Its protein is CASSLAAGARNSPLHF.

This chain uses TRBV7-9 with TRBJ1-6; D may be TRBD1 (5 bases). The CDR3 runs 18 residues. Per germline, CDR1 SEHNR and CDR2 FQNEAQ (reference sequence). V gave up 5 bases and J gave up 3 bases, with 20 bases separating them. DNA of the CDR3: TGTGCCAGCAGCCGGCTGACAGACGAGCAGAACTATAATTCACCCCTCCACTTT. This codes for CASSRLTDEQNYNSPLHF.

The V gene is TRBV12-3 or TRBV12-4, the J gene TRBJ2-7; D is ambiguous. Trimming stripped 7 bases from V and 4 bases from J, with 20 bases between. The CDR3 has 15 amino acids. The CDR3 region is CASTLPGPRWYEQYF. The CDR3 nucleotides read TGTGCCAGCACCCTACCGGGTCCCCGCTGGTACGAGCAGTACTTC.

The rearrangement joins TRBV7-2 to TRBJ2-7; 7 nucleotides agree with TRBD1. Per the germline V gene, CDR1 is SGHTA and CDR2 is FQGNSA. The CDR3 has 15 residues. The V and J ends lost 5 bases and 3 bases, in that order; junction bases with no gene match: 10. In DNA form, the CDR3 reads TGTGCCAGCAGCGGGACCGGGACAGCCGTCTACGAGCAGTACTTC. Translated: CASSGTGTAVYEQYF.

This clonotype was counted many times. CDR3 amino acids: CSAIEGAGYGYTF. CDR3 coding DNA: TGCAGTGCTATCGAGGGGGCAGGCTATGGCTACACCTTC. V usage is TRBV20-1 and J usage is TRBJ1-2; 7 bases agree with TRBD1. The J segment lost 4 bases and the V segment lost 4 bases, leaving 6 bases of the junction unmatched. The CDR3 is 13 amino acids. In germline, CDR1 is DFQATT, CDR2 SNEGSKA (reference sequence).

This clonotype showed up many times. This chain uses TRBV11-2 with TRBJ1-6; no clear D. This CDR3 has 14 amino acids. Between the trimmed V and J ends, which lost 6 bases and 7 bases, there was a span of 13 bases. CDR1 and CDR2 (germline): SGHAT, FQNNGV. CDR3 sequence reads: CASRLRRANSPLHF. CDR3 sequence (DNA): TGTGCCAGCAGATTACGGAGAGCGAATTCACCCCTCCACTTT.

This clonotype was counted at least ten times. The rearrangement uses TRBV9 and TRBJ1-1; the D is unclear. With 0 bases removed from V and 4 bases from J, the gap between germline ends came to 10 bases. This CDR3 is 14 amino acids long. In germline, CDR1 is SGDLS, CDR2 YYNGEE. The CDR3 coding sequence is TGTGCCAGCAGCGTAGAGGTGGGTTTCACTGAAGCTTTCTTT. It yields the protein CASSVEVGFTEAFF.

This clonotype was detected a few times. The V call is TRBV29-1, the J call TRBJ2-5; 15 bases are a match to TRBD2. This CDR3 is built from 15 residues. Germline CDR1 and CDR2: SQVTM and ANQGSEA. V shed 6 bases, J shed 5 bases, and the junction held 7 bases outside the gene matches. Here the CDR3 DNA reads TGCAGCGTATGGACTAGCGGGGGGGCTGGTGAGACCCAGTACTTC. Translating gives CSVWTSGGAGETQYF.

The CDR3 coding sequence is TGTGCCAGCAGCTTGGGACAGGTGAGGACTGAAGCTTTCTTT. Its protein is CASSLGQVRTEAFF. This chain uses TRBV7-3 with TRBJ1-1; 8 positions agree with TRBD1. This CDR3 contains 14 residues. V lost 3 bases to trimming and J lost 5 bases; unmatched junction nucleotides: 5. Germline V gives CDR1 SGHTA, CDR2 FQGTGA.

About this clonotype: The CDR3 ends on some other residue instead of the conserved phenylalanine or tryptophan, so this is likely a read error. V is TRBV20-1 and J is TRBJ2-7, with a weak D call TRBD1 (5 bases). V dropped 1 base and J dropped 3 bases, with 13 bases sitting between them. The CDR3 runs 14 residues. Germline V gives CDR1 DFQATT, CDR2 SNEGSKA (reference sequence). The CDR3 protein is CSARAREAHYEQYL. CDR3 DNA: TGCAGTGCTAGAGCCAGGGAAGCTCACTACGAGCAGTACCTC.

This clonotype appeared a few times. V is TRBV7-2 and J is TRBJ2-7; D is unresolved. V lost 1 base and J 3 bases, leaving 10 bases between the germline ends. This CDR3 region has 14 residues. Germline CDR1 reads SGHTA; CDR2 reads FQGNSA. The CDR3 protein is CASSLDSRYYEQYF. CDR3 in DNA: TGTGCCAGCAGCTTAGACAGCCGGTACTACGAGCAGTACTTC.

This clonotype was observed many times. V and J are TRBV9 and TRBJ1-2; TRBD1 might be the D (6 bases). CDR1 is SGDLS and CDR2 is YYNGEE in the germline V gene. The CDR3 contains 14 residues. V lost 0 bases to trimming and J lost 6 bases, with 12 bases between them. The CDR3 sequence is CASSVGPGADGYTF. The CDR3 DNA reads as TGTGCCAGCAGCGTAGGTCCGGGGGCCGATGGCTACACCTTC.

The chain uses TRBV12-3 or TRBV12-4 and TRBJ1-4; weak D call: TRBD1 (5 bases). V was clipped by 6 bases and J by 10 bases, with 15 bases between them. The CDR3 covers 13 residues. Here the CDR3 reads CASRGTAERKLFF. In nucleotides, the CDR3 is TGTGCCAGCAGGGGGACGGCGGAAAGAAAACTGTTTTTT.

In this sample, this clonotype turned up many times. The rearrangement links TRBV29-1 to TRBJ1-2, with unresolved D. In germline, CDR1 is SQVTM, CDR2 ANQGSEA. V was trimmed by 1 base and J by 8 bases, leaving 11 bases between them. The CDR3 is 12 amino acids. The CDR3 nucleotides are TGCAGCGTTGAAGGGGAAAATCCGGGCTACACCTTC. Translated: CSVEGENPGYTF.

This clonotype showed up many times. One end of the junction fails to match germline, which may point to a read error. The gene calls are TRBV12-3 or TRBV12-4 and TRBJ2-7, with D possibly being TRBD1 or TRBD2 (5 bases each). There are 15 residues in the CDR3. The CDR3 loop reads CASSLGAGSSYEQYF. In DNA, the CDR3 is TGTGCCAGCAGCTTAGGAGCAGGGAGCTCCTACGAGCAGTACTTC.

In the case of this clonotype: In this CDR3 the conserved last residue, phenylalanine or tryptophan, is missing, so a read error is likely. It is unclear where the CDR3 begins or ends on the DNA, so no DNA is shown, and the CDR3 is as TCRdb lists it. The chain links TRBV4-3 to TRBJ2-7; TRBD2 is the table's D call and was not checked against the DNA. Including both end residues, the CDR3 is 11 amino acids long. Germline assignment: CDR1 LGHNA and CDR2 YSLEER. The chain's CDR3 is CASSNQREQNT.

CDR3 in amino acids: CSLVGHYYSANTGELFF. The CDR3 DNA follows: TGCAGCTTAGTGGGACACTATTACTCCGCGAACACCGGGGAGCTGTTTTTT. The V gene is TRBV29-1, the J gene TRBJ2-2, with TRBD1 as a possible D gene (6 bases). Trimming took off 8 bases at V and 0 bases at J, with 22 bases between the two ends. The CDR3 runs 17 residues. Germline CDR1 SQVTM, CDR2 ANQGSEA.

This clonotype showed up just a few times. The chain combines TRBV12-3 or TRBV12-4 with TRBJ2-5, with TRBD2 matching 8 bases. The CDR3 has 15 amino acids. Germline trimming cut 5 bases from V and 4 bases from J; bases unmatched to any gene: 9. CDR3 DNA: TGTGCCAGCAGTCTTAGCGGGGCCCACCCAGAGACCCAGTACTTC. Translation: CASSLSGAHPETQYF.

The genes are TRBV20-1 and TRBJ2-7, with 7 bases fitting TRBD2. The trim removed 5 bases at V and 3 bases at J, leaving 13 bases unmatched. The length of the CDR3 is 15 residues. Germline CDR1 and CDR2: DFQATT and SNEGSKA (reference sequence). CDR3 nucleotides: TGCAGTGCTCAATCTCGTCCGGGAGGAGACTACGAGCAGTACTTC. It translates to CSAQSRPGGDYEQYF.

This clonotype was found many times. This sequence joins TRBV4-3 and TRBJ2-7, with 7 bases matching TRBD2. Per the germline V gene, CDR1 is LGHNA and CDR2 is YSLEER. This CDR3 spans 13 amino acids. J gave up 6 bases and V 1 base, and 3 bases lay outside the gene matches. The CDR3 is CASSQGRGSEQYF. Written as DNA, the CDR3 is TGCGCCAGCAGCCAAGGTCGCGGGAGCGAGCAGTACTTC.

The chain couples TRBV15 to TRBJ1-4, with 9 bases fitting TRBD1. CDR3 length: 12 amino acids. V was clipped by 5 bases and J by 11 bases; unmatched bases: 3. Germline CDR1 reads LNHNV; CDR2 reads YYDKDF (reference sequence). CDR3 sequence reads: CATSWTGEKLFF. The CDR3 DNA sequence: TGTGCCACCAGCTGGACAGGGGAGAAACTGTTTTTT.

The rearrangement joins TRBV10-3 to TRBJ1-2; D is undetermined. This CDR3 comprises 12 residues. The germline gives CDR1 ENHRY, CDR2 SYGVKD. V dropped 2 bases and J dropped 7 bases, with 8 bases sitting between them. DNA for the CDR3: TGTGCCATCAGTGAGGGTGGCACTGGCTACACCTTC. The encoded protein is CAISEGGTGYTF.

There are many counts of this clonotype. The chain uses TRBV10-3 and TRBJ1-5; D gene unclear. The germline CDR1 and CDR2 sequences are ENHRY and SYGVKD. V was cut by 2 bases and J by 4 bases, with 12 bases left in between. The CDR3 runs 15 residues. CDR3 in amino acids: CAISERPGQNQPQHF. In DNA form, the CDR3 reads TGTGCCATCAGTGAGCGGCCGGGCCAAAATCAGCCCCAGCATTTT.